The 4 T cell receptor beta chains below all came from one sample that was sequenced in a study of cytomegalovirus exposure and HLA in healthy donors. Method: immunoSEQ multiplex PCR; TCRdb's copy keeps in-frame clones and lacks some. The table records roughly 100,000 clones, approximately 90% of them present only once. The sample consisted of PBMCs. The receptors here all came from a woman aged 18-29 years in good health and CMV-seropositive.

The chain combines TRBV11-2 with TRBJ2-7, with a tentative D call TRBD2 (5 bases). Per the germline V gene, CDR1 is SGHAT and CDR2 is FQNNGV. The CDR3 consists of 13 residues. V was pared by 2 bases and J by 7 bases, with 12 bases between. CDR3 loop: CASSLSRVGEQYF. For the CDR3, the DNA is TGTGCCAGCAGCTTATCGAGGGTGGGGGAGCAGTACTTC.

This sequence joins TRBV28 and TRBJ2-4; 8 bases line up with TRBD1. The CDR3 extends over 16 amino acids. The trim removed 7 bases at V and 3 bases at J, leaving 11 bases unmatched. Germline V gives CDR1 MDHEN, CDR2 SYDVKM. The CDR3 coding sequence is TGTGCCAGCACCCAAGCAGGGGGCAGCGGCAAAAACATTCAGTACTTC. Its translation: CASTQAGGSGKNIQYF.

In this sample, this clone turned up a few times. The chain is built from TRBV4-2 and TRBJ1-4; D is unresolved. CDR1 and CDR2 (germline): LGHNA, YNFKEQ. The CDR3 runs 14 residues. Between the trimmed V and J ends, which lost 3 bases and 13 bases, there was a span of 18 bases. The CDR3 reads CASSHNERVLGLFF. The CDR3 DNA reads as TGTGCCAGCAGCCACAACGAGCGGGTTCTGGGACTGTTTTTT.

This rearrangement joins TRBV9 to TRBJ2-1; D gene ambiguous. Germline V gives CDR1 SGDLS, CDR2 YYNGEE. This CDR3 contains 15 residues. V lost 3 bases and J lost 5, with 15 bases in between. The CDR3 loop reads CASSAASRYDNEQFF. Written as DNA, the CDR3 is TGTGCCAGCAGCGCAGCGAGCCGGTACGACAATGAGCAGTTCTTC.